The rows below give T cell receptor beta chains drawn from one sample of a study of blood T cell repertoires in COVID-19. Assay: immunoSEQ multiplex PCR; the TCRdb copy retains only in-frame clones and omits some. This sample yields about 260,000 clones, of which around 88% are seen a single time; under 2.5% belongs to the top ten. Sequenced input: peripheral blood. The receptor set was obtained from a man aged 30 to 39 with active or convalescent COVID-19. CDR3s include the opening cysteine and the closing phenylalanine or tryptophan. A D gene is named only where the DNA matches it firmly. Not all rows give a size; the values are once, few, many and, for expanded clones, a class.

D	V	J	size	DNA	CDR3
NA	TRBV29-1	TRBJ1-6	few	TGCAGCGTCCCCTGGGTACCGGGACTCGGGTCACCCCTCCACTTT	CSVPWVPGLGSPLHF
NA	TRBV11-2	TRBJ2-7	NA	TGTGCCAGCAGCACCCATCAGGGCAGGTCCTACGAGCAGTACTTC	CASSTHQGRSYEQYF
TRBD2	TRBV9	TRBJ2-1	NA	TGTGCCAGCAGCCAGGGACTAGCGGGGAACAATGAGCAGTTCTTC	CASSQGLAGNNEQFF
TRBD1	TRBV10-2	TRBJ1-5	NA	TGCGCCAGCAGGGGGGACAGGGGCCCGCAGCCCCAGCATTTT	CASRGDRGPQPQHF
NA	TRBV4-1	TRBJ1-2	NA	TGCGCCAGCAGCCAATATTTCGCAGGGGACTATGGCTACACCTTC	CASSQYFAGDYGYTF
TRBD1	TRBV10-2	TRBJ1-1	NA	TGCGCCAGCAGTGAGTACGGACAGGGCCCTGAAGCTTTCTTT	CASSEYGQGPEAFF
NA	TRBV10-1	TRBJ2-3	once	TGCGCCAGCAGTGAGTCGACTAGGACCTCCACGCAGTATTTT	CASSESTRTSTQYF
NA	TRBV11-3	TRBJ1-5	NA	TGTGCCAGCAGGCAGCAGCGGCAGGGGCCATATAGCAATCAGCCCCAGCATTTT	CASRQQRQGPYSNQPQHF
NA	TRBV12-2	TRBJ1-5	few	TGTGCAAGTCGAGGGGACAGGTCATTGTGCAATCAGCCCCAGCATTTT	CASRGDRSLCNQPQHF
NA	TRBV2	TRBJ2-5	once	TGTGCCAGCAGTGAATGGGCACATAAAGAGACCCAGTACTTC	CASSEWAHKETQYF
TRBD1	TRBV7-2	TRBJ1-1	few	TGTGCCAGCAGCTCCCACAGGGGGCGGATTAACACTGAAGCTTTCTTT	CASSSHRGRINTEAFF
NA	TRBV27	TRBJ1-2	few	TGTGCCAGCAGTCTCTCTCGGACAAACTATGGCTACACCTTC	CASSLSRTNYGYTF